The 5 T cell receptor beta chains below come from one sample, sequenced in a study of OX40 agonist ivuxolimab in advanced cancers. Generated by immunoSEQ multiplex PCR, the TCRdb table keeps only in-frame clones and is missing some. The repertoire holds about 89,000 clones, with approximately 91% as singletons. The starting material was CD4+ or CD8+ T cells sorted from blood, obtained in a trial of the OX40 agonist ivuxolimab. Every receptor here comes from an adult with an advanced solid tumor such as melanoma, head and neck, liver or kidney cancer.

The CDR3 spells CASSVVAASTEAFF. CDR3 in DNA: TGTGCCAGCAGCGTAGTGGCTGCGAGCACTGAAGCTTTCTTT. V usage is TRBV9 and J usage is TRBJ1-1; D is uncertain. V dropped 0 bases and J dropped 4 bases, with 10 bases sitting between them. The CDR3 is made up of 14 amino acids. CDR1 and CDR2 (germline): SGDLS, YYNGEE.

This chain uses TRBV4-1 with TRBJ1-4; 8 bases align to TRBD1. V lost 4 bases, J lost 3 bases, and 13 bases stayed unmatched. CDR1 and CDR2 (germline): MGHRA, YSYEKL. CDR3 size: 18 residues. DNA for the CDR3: TGCGCCAGCAGCCCCCAACCGGCAGGGGGCGCATCTAATGAAAAACTGTTTTTT. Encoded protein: CASSPQPAGGASNEKLFF.

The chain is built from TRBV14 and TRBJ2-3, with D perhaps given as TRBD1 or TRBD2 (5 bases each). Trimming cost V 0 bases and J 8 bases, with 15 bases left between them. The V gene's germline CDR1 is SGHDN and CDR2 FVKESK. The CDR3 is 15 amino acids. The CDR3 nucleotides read TGTGCCAGCAGCCAAGAATGGGGGAAGGAAGGTACGCAGTATTTT. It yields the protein CASSQEWGKEGTQYF.

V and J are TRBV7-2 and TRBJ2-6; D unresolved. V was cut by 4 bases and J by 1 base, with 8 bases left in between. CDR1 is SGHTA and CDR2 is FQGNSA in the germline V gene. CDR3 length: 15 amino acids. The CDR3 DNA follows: TGTGCCAGCAGCTGGGCCGTTTCTGGGGCCAACGTCCTGACTTTC. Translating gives CASSWAVSGANVLTF. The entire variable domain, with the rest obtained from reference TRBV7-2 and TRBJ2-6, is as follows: GAGVSQSPSNKVTEKGKDVELRCDPISGHTALYWYRQSLGQGLEFLIYFQGNSAPDKSGLPSDRFSAERTGGSVSTLTIQRTQQEDSAVYLCASSWAVSGANVLTFGAGSRLTVL.

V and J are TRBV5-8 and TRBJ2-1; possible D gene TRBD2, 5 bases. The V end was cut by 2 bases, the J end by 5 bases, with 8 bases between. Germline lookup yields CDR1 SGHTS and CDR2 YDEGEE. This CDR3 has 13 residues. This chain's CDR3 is CASSFGLNNEQFF. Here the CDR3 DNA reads TGTGCCAGCAGCTTCGGACTGAACAATGAGCAGTTCTTC.